This T cell receptor beta chain originates from a study of blood T cell repertoires in COVID-19. Study context: Researchers got acute and convalescent COVID-19 samples from the United States, Italy and Spain. PBMCs, B-cell-depleted T cells, or T cells were the source of the cDNA or gDNA that made up the material.

The trim removed 8 bases at V and 1 base at J, leaving 7 bases unmatched. Germline V lookup: CDR1 MDHEN, CDR2 SYDVKM. The CDR3 sequence is 14 residues long. Seattle enrolled patients during active infection and tracked them longitudinally. Original analysis: Researchers report that nucleated cell counts were estimated from reference gene primer amplification. TCRdb keeps only in-frame clones here, not all; method: immunoSEQ multiplex PCR. The V and J calls and the clone size are those of that table, but D and trimming were determined from the DNA. The repertoire has hundreds of thousands of clones, about 89% of them found once; the top ten carry about 6.9%.

This chain links TRBV28 with TRBJ2-7; 8 positions agree with TRBD1. Sequenced: peripheral blood. The TCR was taken from a woman between 50 and 59 years old with COVID-19, enrolled during active disease. The CDR3 region is CASFRGQGSYEQYF. DNA of the CDR3: TGTGCCAGCTTCCGCGGACAGGGATCCTACGAGCAGTACTTC.